The TCR beta chain under discussion was sequenced for a study of blood T cells in healthy people across ages. General study results and limits: Per-million-T-cell TCR beta diversity fell roughly linearly with age. The study lacked donor CMV status, which possibly confounded expanded clonotype changes.

Germline CDR1 is SGHTA and CDR2 is FQGNSA. V lost 4 bases, J lost 0 bases, and 21 bases lay in between. The CDR3 loop spans 18 amino acids. Then a second PCR, running about 7 to 11 cycles, was carried out with a sample-barcoded 5' primer and a J-beta primer mix. Each cDNA molecule received a tag from a template-switch adaptor that had 12 random nucleotides. TCRdb re-called the 5' RACE reads through MiXCR, storing one row per CDR3 protein. This table has 1.8 million or so distinct CDR3 sequences, about 39% appearing once. This clonotype was recorded a few times. No antigen is known for it. J is TRBJ2-5 and V is TRBV7-2; D may match TRBD1 or TRBD2 (6 bases each). This clonotype was sampled from a human donor in good health. Sequenced input: blood. For the CDR3, the DNA is TGTGCCAGCAGCTCTAGGAGGGGGATACTGAGCGACCAAGAGACCCAGTACTTC. Protein product: CASSSRRGILSDQETQYF.